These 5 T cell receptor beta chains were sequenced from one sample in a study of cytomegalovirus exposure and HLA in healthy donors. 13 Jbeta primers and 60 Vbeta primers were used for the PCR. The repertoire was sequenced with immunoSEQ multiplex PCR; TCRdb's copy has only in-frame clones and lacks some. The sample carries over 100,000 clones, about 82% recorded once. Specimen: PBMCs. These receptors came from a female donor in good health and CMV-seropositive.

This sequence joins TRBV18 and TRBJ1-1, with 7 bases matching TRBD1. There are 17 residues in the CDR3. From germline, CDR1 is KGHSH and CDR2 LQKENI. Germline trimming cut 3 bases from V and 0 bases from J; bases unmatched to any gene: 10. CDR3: CASSPGQADIMNTEAFF. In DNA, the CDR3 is TGTGCCAGCTCACCCGGACAGGCTGACATCATGAACACTGAAGCTTTCTTT.

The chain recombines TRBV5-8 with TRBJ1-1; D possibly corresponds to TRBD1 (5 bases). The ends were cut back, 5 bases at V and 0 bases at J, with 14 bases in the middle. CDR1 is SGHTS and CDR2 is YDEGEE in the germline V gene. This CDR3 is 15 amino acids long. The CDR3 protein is CASSRGLLMNTEAFF. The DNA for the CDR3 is TGTGCCAGCAGTAGGGGACTGCTGATGAACACTGAAGCTTTCTTT.

This CDR3 is CASSGQKGAPAGYTF. The CDR3 bases are TGTGCCAGCAGCGGACAAAAGGGGGCCCCGGCTGGCTACACCTTC. The chain employs TRBV7-2 and TRBJ1-2, with TRBD1 identical over 7 bases. Germline values: CDR1 SGHTA, CDR2 FQGNSA. The CDR3 runs to 15 residues. J gave up 7 bases and V 5 bases, and 13 bases lay outside the gene matches.

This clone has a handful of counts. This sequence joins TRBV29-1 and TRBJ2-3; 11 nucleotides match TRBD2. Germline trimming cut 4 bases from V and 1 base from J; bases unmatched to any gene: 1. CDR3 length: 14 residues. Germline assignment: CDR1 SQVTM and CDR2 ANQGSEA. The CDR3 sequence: CSVGLAGRTDTQYF. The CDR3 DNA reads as TGCAGCGTTGGACTAGCGGGACGCACAGATACGCAGTATTTT.

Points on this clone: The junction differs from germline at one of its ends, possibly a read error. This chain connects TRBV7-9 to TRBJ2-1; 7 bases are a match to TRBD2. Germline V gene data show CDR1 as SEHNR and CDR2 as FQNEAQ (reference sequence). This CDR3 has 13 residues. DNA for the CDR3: TGTGCCACCAGCGGACTAGTAGTCGATGAGCAGTTCTTC. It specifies CATSGLVVDEQFF.